Listed below are T cell receptor beta chains from one sample, sequenced in a study of cytomegalovirus exposure and HLA in healthy donors. Generated by immunoSEQ multiplex PCR, the TCRdb table keeps only in-frame clones and is missing some. Altogether tens of thousands of clones are present, about 75% being singletons, with the ten largest covering approximately 5%. Sequencing was performed on PBMCs. Receptor source: a man aged 55 to 69 in good health and CMV-seropositive. Both conserved end residues are part of each CDR3. A D gene is named only where the DNA matches it firmly. The size field is filled for only some rows; it gives once, few, many or a size class.

v_gene,j_gene,abundance,d_gene,CDR3nt,CDR3aa
TRBV28,TRBJ2-1,once,TRBD2,TGTGCCATCCTAAGCGGGACTAGCGGGATTGGCTCCTACAATGAGCAGTTCTTC,CAILSGTSGIGSYNEQFF
TRBV11-2,TRBJ2-7,NA,NA,TGTGCCAGCAGCCTTAGCAGGGACACTCGCTACGAGCAGTACTTC,CASSLSRDTRYEQYF
TRBV19,TRBJ1-2,few,NA,TGTGCCAGTAATTCAGGCGTCTATGGCTACACCTTC,CASNSGVYGYTF
TRBV6-1,TRBJ2-7,NA,TRBD1,TGTGCCAGCAGTGATAAGGCCGGGACAGGGGGCTACGAGCAGTACTTC,CASSDKAGTGGYEQYF
TRBV7-2,TRBJ2-3,NA,TRBD2,TGTGCCAGCAGCTTCCTAACTAGCGGTCCTACAGATACGCAGTATTTT,CASSFLTSGPTDTQYF
TRBV27,TRBJ2-1,NA,TRBD2,TGTGCCAGCAGTTCTCTAGGCGGGGGGGCCTACAATGAGCAGTTCTTC,CASSSLGGGAYNEQFF
TRBV7-3,TRBJ2-1,NA,TRBD2,TGTGCCAGCAGGAGATGGGGGACTAGCGGACACAATGAGCAGTTCTTC,CASRRWGTSGHNEQFF
TRBV4-1,TRBJ1-1,NA,NA,TGCGCCAGCAGCCAAGTTTTACAAATGAACACTGAAGCTTTCTTT,CASSQVLQMNTEAFF
TRBV5-1,TRBJ1-2,NA,NA,TGCGCCAGCAGCTTGGTAGCAGAGGTCGATGGCTACACCTTC,CASSLVAEVDGYTF
TRBV23-1,TRBJ1-2,few,NA,TGCGCCAGCAGTCAACCATTTTGGTCAGGGGAGAACTATGGCTACACCTTC,CASSQPFWSGENYGYTF
TRBV6-5,TRBJ2-3,few,NA,TGTGCCAGCAGTTACTCGAGTGGGCGTGGTACGCAGTATTTT,CASSYSSGRGTQYF
TRBV30,TRBJ2-7,NA,NA,TGTGCCTGGAGTGAAGCTGCAGGGGGGCAGCAGTACTTC,CAWSEAAGGQQYF
TRBV7-9,TRBJ2-7,NA,NA,TGTTCCAGCAGCATCGGGGTGGGCGAGCAGTACTTC,CSSSIGVGEQYF
TRBV11-2,TRBJ1-2,NA,NA,TGTGCCAGCAGCCAGACCCACACGTCTTGGAGCTCGGGGGGCTACACCTTC,CASSQTHTSWSSGGYTF
TRBV5-1,TRBJ2-3,NA,TRBD1,TGCGCCAGCAGCCCGGGACAGGGGGCAGCGGATACGCAGTATTTT,CASSPGQGAADTQYF
TRBV5-1,TRBJ1-1,NA,NA,TGCGCCAGCCGAGACCAGGGTGTCACTGAAGCTTTCTTT,CASRDQGVTEAFF
TRBV5-1,TRBJ1-2,few,NA,TGCGCCAGCAGCTTGGGTGTCGGGGGGCTTGGCTACACCTTC,CASSLGVGGLGYTF
TRBV7-2,TRBJ1-2,NA,TRBD1,TGTGCCAGCAGCTTATCCGGGACAGGGTTCGTCTATGGCTACACCTTC,CASSLSGTGFVYGYTF